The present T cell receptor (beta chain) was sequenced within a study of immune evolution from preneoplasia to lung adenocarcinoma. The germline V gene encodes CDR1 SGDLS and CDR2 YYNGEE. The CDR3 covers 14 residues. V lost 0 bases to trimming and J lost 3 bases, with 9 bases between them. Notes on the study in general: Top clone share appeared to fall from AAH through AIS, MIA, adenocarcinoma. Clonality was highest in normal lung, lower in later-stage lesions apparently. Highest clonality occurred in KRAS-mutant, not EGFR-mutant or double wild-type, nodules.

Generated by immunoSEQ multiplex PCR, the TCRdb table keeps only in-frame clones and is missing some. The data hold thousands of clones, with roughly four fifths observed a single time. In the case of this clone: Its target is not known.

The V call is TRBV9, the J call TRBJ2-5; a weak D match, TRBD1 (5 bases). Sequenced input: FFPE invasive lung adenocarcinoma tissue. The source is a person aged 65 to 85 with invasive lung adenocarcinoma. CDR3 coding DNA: TGTGCCAGCAGCGTAGGATGGACAAAAGAGACCCAGTACTTC. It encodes CASSVGWTKETQYF.